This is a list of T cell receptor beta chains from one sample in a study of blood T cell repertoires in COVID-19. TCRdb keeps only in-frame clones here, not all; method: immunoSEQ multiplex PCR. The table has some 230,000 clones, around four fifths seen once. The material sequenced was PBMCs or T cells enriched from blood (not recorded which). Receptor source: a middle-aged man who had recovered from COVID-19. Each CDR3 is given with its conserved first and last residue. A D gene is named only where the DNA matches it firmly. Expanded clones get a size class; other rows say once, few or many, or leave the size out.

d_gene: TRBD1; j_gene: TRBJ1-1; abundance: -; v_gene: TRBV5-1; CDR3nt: TGCGCCAGCAGCCTCGGACAGGGGGGTACTGAAGCTTTCTTT; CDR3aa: CASSLGQGGTEAFF
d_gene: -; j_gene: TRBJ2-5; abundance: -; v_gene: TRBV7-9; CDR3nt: TGTGCCAGCAGCTGGGGAGGAGAGACCCAGTACTTC; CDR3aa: CASSWGGETQYF
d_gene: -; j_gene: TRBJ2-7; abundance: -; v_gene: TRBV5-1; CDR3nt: TGCGCCAGCAGCTTGACAGGGATGGTGCAGTACTTC; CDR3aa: CASSLTGMVQYF
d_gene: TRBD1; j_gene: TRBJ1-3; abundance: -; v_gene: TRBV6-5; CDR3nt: TGTGCCAGCAGTTTGGAACAGGGGACTGGAAACACCATATATTTT; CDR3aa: CASSLEQGTGNTIYF
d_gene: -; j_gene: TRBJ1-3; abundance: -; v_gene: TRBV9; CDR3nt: TGTGCCAGCAGCGTAGCTACGGGGGGAGGAAACACCATATATTTT; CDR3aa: CASSVATGGGNTIYF
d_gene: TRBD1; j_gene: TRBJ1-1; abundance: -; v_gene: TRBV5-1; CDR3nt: TGCGCCAGCAACCCAACCGGGACAGGGAACACTGAAGCTTTCTTT; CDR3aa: CASNPTGTGNTEAFF
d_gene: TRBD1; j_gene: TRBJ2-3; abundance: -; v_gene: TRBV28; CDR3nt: TGTGCCAGCAGTGCGCAACAGGGGGGTCCTCGCACAGATACGCAGTATTTT; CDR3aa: CASSAQQGGPRTDTQYF
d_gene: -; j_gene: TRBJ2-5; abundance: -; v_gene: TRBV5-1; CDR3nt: TGCGCCAGCAGCTTGGAGTTGGCAGGCCAAGAGACCCAGTACTTC; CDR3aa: CASSLELAGQETQYF
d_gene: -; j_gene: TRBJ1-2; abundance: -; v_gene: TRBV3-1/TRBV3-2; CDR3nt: TGTGCCAGCAGCCTCTTGCTTGACAATTCCGGCTACACCTTC; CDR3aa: CASSLLLDNSGYTF
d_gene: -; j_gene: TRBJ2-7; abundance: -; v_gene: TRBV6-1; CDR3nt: TGTGCCAGCAGTGAATATCCGAGCTCCTACGAGCAGTACTTC; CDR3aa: CASSEYPSSYEQYF
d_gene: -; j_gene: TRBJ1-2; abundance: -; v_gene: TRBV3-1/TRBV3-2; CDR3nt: TGTGCCAGACTAAGATATGGCTACACCTTC; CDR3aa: CARLRYGYTF
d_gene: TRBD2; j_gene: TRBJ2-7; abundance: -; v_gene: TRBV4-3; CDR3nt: TGCGCCAGCAGCCAAGGGACTAGCCGGCCTCTCGAGCAGTACTTC; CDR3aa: CASSQGTSRPLEQYF
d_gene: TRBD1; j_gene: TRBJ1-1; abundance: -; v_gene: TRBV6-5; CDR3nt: TGTGCCAGCAGAAGGACAGGGGGCGCCGACACTGAAGCTTTCTTT; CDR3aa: CASRRTGGADTEAFF
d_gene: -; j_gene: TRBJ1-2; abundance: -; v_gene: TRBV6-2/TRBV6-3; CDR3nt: TGTGCCAGCACCCCCCGGGGCTATGGCTACACCTTC; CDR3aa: CASTPRGYGYTF
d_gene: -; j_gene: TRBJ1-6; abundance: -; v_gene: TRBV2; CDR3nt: TGTGCCAGCAGGGGGGTAGGGGGTTCACCCCTCCACTTT; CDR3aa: CASRGVGGSPLHF
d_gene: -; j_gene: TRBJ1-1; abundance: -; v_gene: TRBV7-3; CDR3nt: TGTGCCAGCAGCTTCTCGGTGGCTGAAGCTTTCTTT; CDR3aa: CASSFSVAEAFF
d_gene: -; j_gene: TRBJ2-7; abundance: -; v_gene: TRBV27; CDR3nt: TGTGCCAGCAGTTTCGGACAGTCCCACGAGCAGTACTTC; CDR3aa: CASSFGQSHEQYF
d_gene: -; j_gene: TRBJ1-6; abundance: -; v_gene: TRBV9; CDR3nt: TGTGCCAGCAGCGTAGGTGGGGGGGCCCAGAGTTCACCCCTCCACTTT; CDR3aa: CASSVGGGAQSSPLHF
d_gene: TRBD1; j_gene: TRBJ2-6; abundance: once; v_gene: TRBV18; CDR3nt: TGTGCCAGCTCTCGGACGACAGGGGCTAACGTCCTGACTTTC; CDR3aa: CASSRTTGANVLTF
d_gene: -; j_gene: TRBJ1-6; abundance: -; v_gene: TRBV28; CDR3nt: TGTGCCAGCAGTGGGGCTAATTCACCCCTCCACTTT; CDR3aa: CASSGANSPLHF
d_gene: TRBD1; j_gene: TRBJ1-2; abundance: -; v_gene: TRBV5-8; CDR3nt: TGTGCCAGCAGCTTCGCGGACAGGGATACCTATGGCTACACCTTC; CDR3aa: CASSFADRDTYGYTF
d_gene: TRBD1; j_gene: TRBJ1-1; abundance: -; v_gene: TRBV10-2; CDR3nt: TGCGCCACCAGGGGGGGTATTGAAGCTTTCTTT; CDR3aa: CATRGGIEAFF
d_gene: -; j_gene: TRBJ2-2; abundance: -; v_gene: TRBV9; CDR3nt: TGTGCCAGCAGCCTGCTAGGGAACACCGGGGAGCTGTTTTTT; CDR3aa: CASSLLGNTGELFF
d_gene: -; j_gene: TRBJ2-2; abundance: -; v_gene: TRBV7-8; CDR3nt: TGTGCCAGCAGCTTTGGCTCAACCACCGGGGAGCTGTTTTTT; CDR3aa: CASSFGSTTGELFF
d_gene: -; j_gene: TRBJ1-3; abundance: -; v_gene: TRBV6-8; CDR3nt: TGTGCCAGCAGTACGTCCAGGGTTTCTGGAAACACCATATATTTT; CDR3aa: CASSTSRVSGNTIYF
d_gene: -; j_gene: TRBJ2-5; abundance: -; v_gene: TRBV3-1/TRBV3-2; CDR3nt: TGTGCCAGCAGCCAAGATGGGAGGCCCCAAGAGACCCAGTACTTC; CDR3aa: CASSQDGRPQETQYF
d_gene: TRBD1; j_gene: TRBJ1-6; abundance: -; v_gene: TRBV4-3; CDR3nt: TGCGCCAGCAGCCAAGATGGGGACAGGGACAGGAGTTCACCCCTCCACTTT; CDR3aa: CASSQDGDRDRSSPLHF
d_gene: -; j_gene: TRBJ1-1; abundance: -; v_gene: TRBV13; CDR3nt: TGTGCCAGCAGGAAAGACAGTTCGAACACTGAAGCTTTCTTT; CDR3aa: CASRKDSSNTEAFF
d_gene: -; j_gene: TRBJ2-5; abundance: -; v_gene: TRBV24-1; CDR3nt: TGTGCCACCAGTGACCTGGCCGGGGGAACCCAGTACTTC; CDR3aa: CATSDLAGGTQYF
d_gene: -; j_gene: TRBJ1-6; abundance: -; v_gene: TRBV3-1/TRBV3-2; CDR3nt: TGTGCCAGCAGTCCCGGCGGTTCACCCCTCCACTTT; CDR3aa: CASSPGGSPLHF
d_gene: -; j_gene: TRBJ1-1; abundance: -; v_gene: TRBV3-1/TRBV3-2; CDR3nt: TGTGCCAGCAGACCCGCAGGGGTTGACACTGAAGCTTTCTTT; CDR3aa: CASRPAGVDTEAFF
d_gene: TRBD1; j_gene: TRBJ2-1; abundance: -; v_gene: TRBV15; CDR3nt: TGTGCCACCAGCACAGGACAGGGACCTTACAATGAGCAGTTCTTC; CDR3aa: CATSTGQGPYNEQFF
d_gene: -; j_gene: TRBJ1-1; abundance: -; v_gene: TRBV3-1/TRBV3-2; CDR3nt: TGTGCCAGCAGCCAAGAGGCCGCCATGAGGGATGAAGCTTTCTTT; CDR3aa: CASSQEAAMRDEAFF
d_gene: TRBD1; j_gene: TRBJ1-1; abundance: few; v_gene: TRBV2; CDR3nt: TGTGCCAGCAGAGACAGGGTGGGCACTGAAGCTTTCTTT; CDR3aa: CASRDRVGTEAFF
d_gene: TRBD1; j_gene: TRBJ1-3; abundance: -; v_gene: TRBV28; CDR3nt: TGTGCCAGCAGTTTATTGGGACAGGGGGGTTCGGAATCTGGAAACACCATATATTTT; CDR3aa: CASSLLGQGGSESGNTIYF
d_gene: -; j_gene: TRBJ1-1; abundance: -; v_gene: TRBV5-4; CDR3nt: TGTGCCAGCAGCTTCCGGTCCACTGAAGCTTTCTTT; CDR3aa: CASSFRSTEAFF
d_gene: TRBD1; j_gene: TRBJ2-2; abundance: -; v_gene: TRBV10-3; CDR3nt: TGTGCCATCAGTGAGGGACAGGGATACACCGGGGAGCTGTTTTTT; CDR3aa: CAISEGQGYTGELFF
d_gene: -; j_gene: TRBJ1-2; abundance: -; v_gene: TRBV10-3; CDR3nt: TGTGCCATCAGTGGATCGCTCCAACAGGGAGGGGGGAGCTACACCTTC; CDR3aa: CAISGSLQQGGGSYTF
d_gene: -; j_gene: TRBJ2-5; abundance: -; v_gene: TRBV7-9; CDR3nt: TGTGCCAGCAGAATCCAGGGGTCCCAAGAGACCCAGTACTTC; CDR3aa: CASRIQGSQETQYF
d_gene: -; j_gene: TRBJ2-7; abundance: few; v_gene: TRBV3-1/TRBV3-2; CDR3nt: TGTGCCAGCAGCACTTTCTTGGGTACAGACCCGTACTTC; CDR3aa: CASSTFLGTDPYF
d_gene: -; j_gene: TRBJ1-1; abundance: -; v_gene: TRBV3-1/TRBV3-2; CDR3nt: TGTGCCAGCAGCCAAGAAACGGCAGGAAGAACTTTCTTT; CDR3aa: CASSQETAGRTFF